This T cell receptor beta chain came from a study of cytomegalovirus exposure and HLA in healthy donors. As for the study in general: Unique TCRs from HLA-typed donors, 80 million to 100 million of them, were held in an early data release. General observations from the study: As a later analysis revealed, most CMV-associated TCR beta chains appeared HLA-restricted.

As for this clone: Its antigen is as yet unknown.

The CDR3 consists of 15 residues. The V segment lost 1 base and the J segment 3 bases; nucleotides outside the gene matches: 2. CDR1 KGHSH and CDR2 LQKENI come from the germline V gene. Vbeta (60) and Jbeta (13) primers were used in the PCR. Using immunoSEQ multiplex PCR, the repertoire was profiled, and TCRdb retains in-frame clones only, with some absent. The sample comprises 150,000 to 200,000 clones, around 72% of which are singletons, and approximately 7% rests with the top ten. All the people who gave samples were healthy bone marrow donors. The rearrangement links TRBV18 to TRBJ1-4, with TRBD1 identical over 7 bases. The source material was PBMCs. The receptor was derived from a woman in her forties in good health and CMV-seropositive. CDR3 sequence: CASSPRTGANEKLFF. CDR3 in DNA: TGTGCCAGCTCACCACGGACAGGCGCTAATGAAAAACTGTTTTTT.